This T cell receptor beta chain was identified during a study of T cells expressing NK-cell markers. As the method of synthesis, 5'RACE template switching with UMIs yielded TCR beta cDNA. TCRdb reprocessed the 5' RACE reads and stores each CDR3 protein as one record, lacking DNA. This listing includes 550,000 to 600,000 distinct CDR3 sequences. There are 17 residues in the CDR3. Sample: blood T cells: a sorted CD56 or NKG2C T cell subset, CD4+ or CD8+ T cells, or bulk PBMC T cells (not recorded which). The V and J genes are TRBV12-3 or TRBV12-4 and TRBJ2-2; TCRdb picks TRBD2, but there is no DNA to check that call. The sequence came from a man aged 18-30 years in good health. The CDR3 loop is CASSLKSIASGTGELFF.